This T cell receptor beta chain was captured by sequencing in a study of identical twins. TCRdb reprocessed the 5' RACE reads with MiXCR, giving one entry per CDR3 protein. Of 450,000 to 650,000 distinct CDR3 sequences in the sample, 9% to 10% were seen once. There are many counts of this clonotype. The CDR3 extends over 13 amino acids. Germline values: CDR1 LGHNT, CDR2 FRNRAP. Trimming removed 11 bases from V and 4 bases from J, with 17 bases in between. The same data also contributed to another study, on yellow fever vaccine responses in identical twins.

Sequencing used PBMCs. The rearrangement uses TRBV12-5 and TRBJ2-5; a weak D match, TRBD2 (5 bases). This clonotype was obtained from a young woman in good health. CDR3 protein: CAPPRELGETQYF. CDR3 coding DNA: TGTGCTCCCCCAAGGGAGTTAGGAGAGACCCAGTACTTC.